The 17 T cell receptor beta chains below all came from one sample that was sequenced in a study of blood T cell repertoires in COVID-19. Using immunoSEQ multiplex PCR, the repertoire was profiled, and TCRdb retains in-frame clones only, with some absent. The sample has 200,000 to 250,000 clones; roughly 80% are singletons. The sequencing sample was made of peripheral blood. These TCRs come from a woman between 40 and 50 years old with active or convalescent COVID-19.

The V and J genes are TRBV5-4 and TRBJ1-3, with 9 bases that match TRBD1. Germline V CDR1 and CDR2: SGHNT, YYREEE (reference sequence). The CDR3 runs 13 residues. J was trimmed by 7 bases and V by 5 bases; bases with no gene match: 4. The chain's CDR3 is CASSRTGDNTIYF. The CDR3 nucleotides are TGTGCCAGCAGTAGGACAGGGGATAACACCATATATTTT.

The V and J genes are TRBV28 and TRBJ2-3; tentative D call: TRBD1 (5 bases). With 3 bases removed from V and 8 bases from J, the gap between germline ends came to 15 bases. The CDR3 sequence is 14 residues long. Germline V gene lookup returns CDR1 MDHEN and CDR2 SYDVKM. CDR3 bases: TGTGCCAGCAGTTTTGCCAGGGTACCTCTTACGCAGTATTTT. Encoded protein: CASSFARVPLTQYF.

Here the CDR3 reads CASSKAGLAGTDTQYF. The CDR3 nucleotides are TGCGCCAGCAGCAAGGCAGGACTAGCAGGCACAGATACGCAGTATTTT. The rearrangement uses TRBV5-1 and TRBJ2-3; TRBD2 aligns across 8 bases. The CDR3 has 16 amino acids. Per germline, CDR1 SGHRS and CDR2 YFSETQ. V lost 4 bases, J lost 1 base, and 8 bases stayed unmatched.

DNA for the CDR3: TGTGCCAGCAGTTCAGGGTTGCATGAGCAGTTCTTC. Translation gives CASSSGLHEQFF. The chain couples TRBV12-3 or TRBV12-4 to TRBJ2-1; weak D call: TRBD1 (5 bases). CDR3 size: 12 residues. V was pared by 4 bases and J by 8 bases, with 9 bases between.

The chain is built from TRBV5-1 and TRBJ1-2; 7 bases align to TRBD1. V was pared by 4 bases and J by 3 bases, with 3 bases of the junction left unmatched. CDR1 and CDR2 (germline): SGHRS, YFSETQ. The CDR3 is 13 amino acids. The CDR3 coding sequence is TGCGCCAGCAGCACGGACAGGTACTATGGCTACACCTTC. Amino acids: CASSTDRYYGYTF.

The chain links TRBV5-4 to TRBJ1-2; 7 bases align to TRBD1. The CDR3 loop spans 12 amino acids. CDR1 and CDR2 (germline): SGHNT, YYREEE (reference sequence). V shed 4 bases, J shed 8 bases, and the junction held 5 bases outside the gene matches. CDR3: CASSATGQGYTF. The CDR3 nucleotides are TGTGCCAGCAGCGCTACGGGACAGGGCTACACCTTC.

The gene calls are TRBV30 and TRBJ1-1; D unclear. Germline loops: CDR1 GTSNPN, CDR2 SVGIG (reference sequence). V was clipped by 0 bases and J by 11 bases, with 16 bases between them. The length of the CDR3 is 13 residues. This chain's CDR3 is CAWSVPAGPGAFF. CDR3 DNA: TGTGCCTGGAGTGTACCGGCAGGCCCTGGGGCTTTCTTT. Together with reference TRBV30 and TRBJ1-1, the CDR3 gives the full variable domain: SQTIHQWPATLVQPVGSPLSLECTVEGTSNPNLYWYRQAAGRGLQLLFYSVGIGQISSEVPQNLSASRPQDRQFILSSKKLLLSDSGFYLCAWSVPAGPGAFFGQGTRLTVV.

The chain carries TRBV5-1 and TRBJ1-2; TRBD1 is a possible D gene (6 bases). V shed 0 bases and J shed 2 bases, with 14 bases lying between them. Germline CDR1 SGHRS, CDR2 YFSETQ. The CDR3 has 16 amino acids. This CDR3 reads CASSLGAGVLNYGYTF. For the CDR3, the DNA is TGCGCCAGCAGCTTGGGGGCAGGGGTCCTGAACTATGGCTACACCTTC.

This chain connects TRBV10-3 to TRBJ1-2, with D possibly matching TRBD1 (5 bases). The CDR3 totals 14 residues. Trimming left V 10 bases short and J 0 bases short, with 15 bases between. CDR1 ENHRY and CDR2 SYGVKD come from the germline V gene. The CDR3 region is CATWAGEANYGYTF. CDR3 bases: TGTGCCACATGGGCGGGGGAAGCTAACTATGGCTACACCTTC.

This clone has a single count. The chain combines TRBV5-1 with TRBJ1-2; D not certain. V dropped 4 bases and J dropped 6 bases, with 10 bases sitting between them. The germline CDR1 and CDR2 sequences are SGHRS and YFSETQ. The CDR3 totals 12 residues. The CDR3, as DNA: TGCGCCAGCAGCCTGGGAGGAAATGGCTACACCTTC. This translates into CASSLGGNGYTF.

The chain is built from TRBV6-5 and TRBJ1-2, with D possibly being TRBD1 (5 bases). The CDR3 contains 14 residues. V lost 5 bases, J lost 3 bases, and 13 bases lay in between. From germline, CDR1 is MNHEY and CDR2 SVGAGI. CDR3 sequence (DNA): TGTGCCAGCAGTCCGAGGCGGGGGGACTATGGCTACACCTTC. Translating it yields CASSPRRGDYGYTF.

This clone appeared a few times. This chain joins TRBV7-9 and TRBJ2-1; tentatively, D is TRBD2 (7 bases). The V end was cut by 5 bases, the J end by 5 bases, with 16 bases between. The CDR3 spans 15 residues. Per germline, CDR1 SEHNR and CDR2 FQNEAQ (reference sequence). CDR3 protein: CASSIRLGGDNEQFF. The CDR3, as DNA: TGTGCCAGCAGCATCAGACTAGGGGGGGACAATGAGCAGTTCTTC.

The chain uses TRBV7-9 and TRBJ1-1; D might be TRBD1 (6 bases). Germline loops: CDR1 SEHNR, CDR2 FQNEAQ (reference sequence). The CDR3 is 14 residues long. Trimming removed 5 bases at V and 3 bases at J, with 13 bases between. The CDR3 here is CASSHLKGDTEAFF. The CDR3 coding sequence is TGTGCCAGCAGCCATCTCAAGGGGGACACTGAAGCTTTCTTT. The full variable domain, in which reference TRBV7-9 and TRBJ1-1 provide the parts outside the CDR3, is DTGVSQNPRHKITKRGQNVTFRCDPISEHNRLYWYRQTLGQGPEFLTYFQNEAQLEKSRLLSDRFSAERPKGSFSTLEIQRTEQGDSAMYLCASSHLKGDTEAFFGQGTRLTVV.

The chain combines TRBV7-2 with TRBJ1-3; D gene ambiguous. With 3 bases removed from V and 1 base from J, the gap between germline ends came to 10 bases. Germline-derived CDR1 and CDR2 are SGHTA and FQGNSA. The CDR3 extends over 15 amino acids. In DNA, the CDR3 is TGTGCCAGCAGCTTTAGACTCTCATCTGGAAACACCATATATTTT. Its translation: CASSFRLSSGNTIYF.

The count of this clone is one. The chain links TRBV28 to TRBJ1-4; 8 nucleotides line up with TRBD1. V trimming: 6 bases; J trimming: 10 bases; junction bases outside the gene matches: 13. This CDR3 has 15 residues. Germline V lookup: CDR1 MDHEN, CDR2 SYDVKM. The CDR3 sequence: CASSQRDRLLGKLFF. The CDR3 DNA reads as TGTGCCAGCAGCCAACGGGACAGGCTCTTGGGAAAACTGTTTTTT.

The V and J genes are TRBV5-6 and TRBJ1-2; 7 nucleotides agree with TRBD1. Germline V gene data show CDR1 as SGHDT and CDR2 as YYEEEE. J was trimmed by 6 bases and V by 8 bases; bases with no gene match: 4. The CDR3 consists of 11 residues. The CDR3 bases are TGTGCCAGTAGGGGGCCCGATGGCTACACCTTC. The encoded protein is CASRGPDGYTF.

The J gene is TRBJ1-6, the V gene TRBV30; the D gene is possibly TRBD1 (6 bases). There are 14 residues in the CDR3. Deletions cut 3 bases from V and 4 bases from J, with 10 bases between. Germline V gene sequence: CDR1 GTSNPN, CDR2 SVGIG (reference sequence). CDR3 DNA sequence: TGTGCCTGGAGGGCAGGGGAGTATAATTCACCCCTCCACTTT. Protein: CAWRAGEYNSPLHF.